A single sample gave rise to the 10 T cell receptor beta chains below, sequenced in a study of blood T cell repertoires in COVID-19. TCRdb's copy holds only in-frame clones and misses some; the assay was immunoSEQ multiplex PCR. The sample lists 250,000 to 300,000 clones, approximately 80% occurring once. The material sequenced was PBMCs or T cells enriched from blood (not recorded which). The source of these receptors is a man aged 35 to 55 who had been exposed to COVID-19.

CDR3 protein: CASSSDTGEQFF. The CDR3 nucleotides read TGTGCCAGCAGTTCGGACACGGGCGAGCAGTTCTTC. V and J are TRBV6-5 and TRBJ2-1, with D possibly being TRBD1 (5 bases). This CDR3 is built from 12 residues. CDR1 is MNHEY and CDR2 is SVGAGI in the germline V gene. V was trimmed by 4 bases and J by 10 bases, leaving 11 bases between them.

A few counts support this clone. This rearrangement joins TRBV14 to TRBJ2-3, with a possible D match to TRBD1 (5 bases). Germline V gene sequence: CDR1 SGHDN, CDR2 FVKESK. CDR3 length: 12 residues. V lost 3 bases and J 8 bases, leaving 9 bases between the germline ends. Here the CDR3 DNA reads TGTGCCAGCAGCCAGCAGGGTGGTACGCAGTATTTT. Translating it yields CASSQQGGTQYF.

The chain uses TRBV6-4 and TRBJ1-1, with 8 bases aligning to TRBD1. The CDR3 sequence is 14 residues long. V gave up 8 bases and J gave up 7 bases; unmatched junction bases: 12. Germline V gene data show CDR1 as MRHNA and CDR2 as SNTAGT. The CDR3 DNA is TGTGCCAGCCCCAATCGGACAGGGTCCAATGAAGCTTTCTTT. This encodes CASPNRTGSNEAFF.

The genes are TRBV11-2 and TRBJ2-2; D might be TRBD2 (6 bases). This CDR3 is built from 15 residues. Trimming took 5 bases from V and 6 from J, leaving 16 bases between them. Germline V gives CDR1 SGHAT, CDR2 FQNNGV. For the CDR3, the DNA is TGTGCCAGCAGCCCCGAAGCGGAGGGCGCCGGGGAGCTGTTTTTT. It is translated as CASSPEAEGAGELFF.

The chain has TRBV6-5 and TRBJ2-7, with D possibly matching TRBD2 (5 bases). Germline V gene lookup returns CDR1 MNHEY and CDR2 SVGAGI. V shed 7 bases and J shed 4 bases, with 14 bases lying between them. The CDR3 length is 13 residues. The CDR3 sequence: CASTGISRYEQYF. The CDR3, as DNA: TGTGCCAGCACGGGGATCTCCCGGTACGAGCAGTACTTC.

This chain links TRBV6-4 with TRBJ2-2; 10 nucleotides line up with TRBD1. CDR3 size: 17 residues. The V segment lost 5 bases and the J segment 2 bases; nucleotides outside the gene matches: 8. CDR1 is MRHNA, CDR2 SNTAGT, per germline. DNA of the CDR3: TGTGCCAGCAGTCCGGGACAGGGGCTCTCCAACACCGGGGAGCTGTTTTTT. Its protein product is CASSPGQGLSNTGELFF.

The chain uses TRBV4-1 and TRBJ2-5; 8 bases match TRBD1. The ends lost 2 bases at V and 4 bases at J; junction bases unmatched: 3. The CDR3 covers 14 residues. In germline, CDR1 is MGHRA, CDR2 YSYEKL. The DNA of the CDR3 is TGCGCCAGCAGCCAATCTGGACAGGGAGAGACCCAGTACTTC. Amino acids: CASSQSGQGETQYF.

The rearrangement links TRBV7-9 to TRBJ1-5; 9 bases align to TRBD1. This CDR3 region has 15 residues. Germline V gene lookup returns CDR1 SEHNR and CDR2 FQNEAQ (reference sequence). V trimming: 5 bases; J trimming: 6 bases; junction bases outside the gene matches: 8. CDR3 amino acids: CASSLETGGSQPQHF. DNA for the CDR3: TGTGCCAGCAGCCTCGAAACAGGGGGCAGTCAGCCCCAGCATTTT.

The chain combines TRBV27 with TRBJ2-1; 10 nucleotides match TRBD1. CDR1 MNHEY and CDR2 SMNVEV come from the germline V gene (reference sequence). The CDR3 contains 14 residues. V trimming: 6 bases; J trimming: 9 bases; junction bases outside the gene matches: 8. The CDR3 region has the DNA TGTGCCAGCAGAGGGACAGGGGAAATGAGTGAGCAGTTCTTC. Amino acids: CASRGTGEMSEQFF.

This clone was seen once. The chain joins TRBV6-5 to TRBJ2-7; D is possibly TRBD2 (6 bases). Per germline, CDR1 MNHEY and CDR2 SVGAGI. Trimming pared 6 bases from V and 4 bases from J, leaving 16 bases between. The CDR3 has 14 amino acids. The CDR3 is CASRVQGRRYEQYF. CDR3 nucleotide sequence: TGTGCCAGCAGGGTACAAGGGAGGAGGTACGAGCAGTACTTC.